This T cell receptor beta chain was identified in a study of blood T cells in healthy people across ages. Study-level points and caveats: Age showed a roughly linear inverse relationship with TCR beta diversity per million T cells.

Germline V CDR1 and CDR2: DFQATT, SNEGSKA (reference sequence). There are 17 residues in the CDR3. V shed 4 bases, J shed 7 bases, and the junction held 12 bases outside the gene matches. Together with a sample-barcoded 5' primer, a J-beta primer mix was included in a second PCR lasting about 6 to 11 cycles. The template-switch adaptor, which had 12 random nucleotides, put a tag on each cDNA molecule. Via MiXCR, TCRdb re-called the 5' RACE reads, giving one row per CDR3 protein. Of approximately 880,000 distinct CDR3 sequences in the sample, 40% to 60% were seen once. This clonotype was detected a few times. No antigen is known for it.

The chain joins TRBV20-1 to TRBJ2-1; 14 bases are a match to TRBD2. The source material was blood. This clonotype was sampled from a young man in good health. DNA of the CDR3: TGCAGTGCTATATCGACTAGCGGGGGGGCACTATTGAATGAGCAGTTCTTC. As protein: CSAISTSGGALLNEQFF.